This T cell receptor beta chain originates from a study of shared clonotypes between healthy human individuals. Study-wide results and limits: Sampling used blood alone; tissue repertoires probably differ. A small donor pool kept down the genetic and exposure-history diversity that was represented.

Every donor, a Caucasian adult, lived in Nashville, Tennessee. Without sorting, samples used 75 million to 100 million PBMCs for genomic DNA. Profiling relied on immunoSEQ multiplex PCR, and the TCRdb table lists in-frame clones only, not all of them. The top ten clones hold approximately 12% of a sample with about 490,000 clones, around three quarters of them seen once. V lost 8 bases and J 3 bases, leaving 11 bases between the germline ends. Germline V CDR1 and CDR2: MDHEN, SYDVKM. This CDR3 is built from 12 residues. As concerns this clone: The antigen is undetermined.

The V gene is TRBV28, the J gene TRBJ2-7; D gene unclear. The sequenced material came from PBMCs. The TCR sequence derives from a woman between 40 and 55 years old in good health. Some clones in this sample may be carry-over from other donors' samples. In nucleotides, the CDR3 is TGTGCCAGCCAGTTTAACAACTACGAGCAGTACTTC. Protein product: CASQFNNYEQYF. Combining the CDR3 with reference TRBV28 and TRBJ2-7 gives the whole variable domain DVKVTQSSRYLVKRTGEKVFLECVQDMDHENMFWYRQDPGLGLRLIYFSYDVKMKEKGDIPEGYSVSREKKERFSLILESASTNQTSMYLCASQFNNYEQYFGPGTRLTVT.